The clone carrying this T cell receptor (beta chain) was picked up many times. Its antigen is still unknown. PCR was performed a second time for roughly 6 to 12 cycles using a sample-barcoded 5' primer and a J-beta primer mix. TCRdb re-analysed the 5' RACE reads in MiXCR, keeping a single row per CDR3 protein. The table shows approximately 700,000 distinct CDR3 sequences, with roughly 32% occurring only once. The data stem from a study of blood T cells in healthy people across ages. Germline assignment: CDR1 MGHDK and CDR2 SYGVNS. V lost 6 bases and J lost 6, with 17 bases in between. The CDR3 is 14 residues long. Study-wide points: Fewer expanded clones and more diversity marked long-lived versus aged donors.

This rearrangement joins TRBV25-1 to TRBJ1-2, with TRBD1 as a possible D gene (6 bases). This receptor was identified in a woman older than 75 in good health. Sequenced: blood. The CDR3 reads CASRGEQGGNGYTF. CDR3 nucleotide sequence: TGTGCCAGCAGGGGGGAACAGGGAGGAAATGGCTACACCTTC.